This T cell receptor beta chain was sequenced for a study of metastatic and nonmetastatic thyroid tumors. TCRdb called clones again from the PCR reads with MiXCR. Of tens of thousands of clones listed, about 18% were seen once; the top ten hold 6.5% to 8%. All patients were untreated before thyroid surgery. This clone was picked up many times. The CDR3 covers 14 residues. V was pared by 5 bases and J by 3 bases, with 7 bases of the junction left unmatched. The V gene's germline CDR1 is SGHAT and CDR2 FQNNGV. This receptor was identified in a female donor with papillary thyroid cancer or a benign thyroid nodule (not recorded which). Some clones in this sample may be carry-over from other donors' samples. J is TRBJ2-7 and V is TRBV11-2; 7 bases map to TRBD1. The sequenced material came from blood. The CDR3 DNA sequence: TGTGCCAGCAGCCAACTACAGGGGATCTACGAGCAGTACTTC. This gives the protein CASSQLQGIYEQYF.